These T cell receptor beta chains were read from a single sample in a study of siplizumab effects on memory and regulatory T cells. Measured with immunoSEQ multiplex PCR; TCRdb has only the in-frame clones, and not every one. The sample has about 72,000 clones; about 89% are singletons. The material sequenced was CD8+ T cells sorted from blood. These receptors were collected from a human donor in good health. Both conserved end residues are part of each CDR3. D genes are given only for firm matches. Only part of the rows carry a size: once, few, many, or a class if the clone is expanded.

>.|.|TRBV5-1|TRBJ2-7
CASSPPTGNLYEQYF
TGCGCCAGCAGCCCGCCGACAGGAAACCTCTACGAGCAGTACTTC
>.|.|TRBV9|TRBJ2-3
CASSPEGLLVSTDTQYF
TGTGCCAGCAGCCCGGAGGGACTCCTCGTTAGTACAGATACGCAGTATTTT
>TRBD2|.|TRBV19|TRBJ2-7
CASSLGTSGSSYEQYF
TGTGCCAGTAGCCTTGGGACTAGCGGGTCCTCCTACGAGCAGTACTTC
>TRBD2|.|TRBV6-5|TRBJ2-7
CASSYHRLAGGREQYF
TGTGCCAGCAGTTACCACCGACTAGCGGGAGGGAGGGAGCAGTACTTC
>.|.|TRBV6-6|TRBJ1-2
CASRASSLYGYTF
TGTGCCAGCAGGGCAAGCTCCCTCTATGGCTACACCTTC
>.|.|TRBV29-1|TRBJ2-1
CSVGVVGSSYNEQFF
TGCAGCGTTGGGGTGGTGGGGAGCTCCTACAATGAGCAGTTCTTC
>TRBD2|.|TRBV4-2|TRBJ2-7
CASSPKAGGAFEEQYF
TGTGCCAGCAGCCCCAAGGCGGGGGGCGCTTTTGAAGAGCAGTACTTC
>.|.|TRBV5-1|TRBJ2-7
CASSLGSDASYEQYF
TGCGCCAGCAGCTTGGGCAGCGATGCCTCCTACGAGCAGTACTTC
>.|.|TRBV29-1|TRBJ2-7
CSGLTGYEQYF
TGCAGCGGTTTGACAGGCTACGAGCAGTACTTC
>TRBD2|.|TRBV27|TRBJ2-5
CASSLGLAGIETQYF
TGTGCCAGCAGTTTAGGACTAGCGGGGATAGAGACCCAGTACTTC
>.|few|TRBV5-4|TRBJ1-2
CASSGASTLNYGYTF
TGTGCCAGCAGCGGGGCTTCGACTCTTAACTATGGCTACACCTTC
>.|few|TRBV5-6|TRBJ2-1
CASSLVLAAETLPVDEQFF
TGTGCCAGCAGCTTGGTCCTGGCGGCGGAGACCCTACCCGTCGATGAGCAGTTCTTC
>TRBD1|.|TRBV9|TRBJ2-2
CASSPTGGFTGELFF
TGTGCCAGCAGCCCCACAGGGGGCTTCACCGGGGAGCTGTTTTTT
>.|.|TRBV7-2|TRBJ2-7
CASSPSSGRFMGGEQYF
TGTGCCAGCAGCCCGTCCTCCGGGCGGTTTATGGGCGGCGAGCAGTACTTC
>.|.|TRBV27|TRBJ2-3
CASSSLGGAPDTQYF
TGTGCCAGCAGTTCCCTTGGGGGGGCCCCAGATACGCAGTATTTT
>.|.|TRBV19|TRBJ2-1
CASSIGGFYNEQFF
TGTGCCAGTAGTATAGGTGGATTTTACAATGAGCAGTTCTTC
>.|.|TRBV29-1|TRBJ1-2
CSVDLLGGGGHGYTF
TGCAGCGTTGACCTACTCGGAGGCGGGGGGCATGGCTACACCTTC
>.|.|TRBV6-5|TRBJ1-1
CASSPEGKNTEAFF
TGTGCCAGCAGTCCCGAGGGTAAGAACACTGAAGCTTTCTTT
>TRBD2|.|TRBV6-5|TRBJ2-2
CASRPGLDPGELFF
TGTGCCAGCAGACCCGGACTAGACCCCGGGGAGCTGTTTTTT
>.|.|TRBV7-6|TRBJ1-4
CASSSWGDSNEKLFF
TGTGCCAGCAGCTCATGGGGGGATTCTAATGAAAAACTGTTTTTT
>.|.|TRBV6-5|TRBJ2-7
CASSENGFYEQYF
TGTGCCAGCAGTGAAAATGGGTTCTACGAGCAGTACTTC
>TRBD1|.|TRBV7-8|TRBJ2-5
CASSLYGTGGRETQYF
TGTGCCAGCAGCTTGTACGGGACAGGGGGCCGGGAGACCCAGTACTTC
>.|.|TRBV7-9|TRBJ1-2
CASSLNYGYTF
TGTGCCAGCAGCTTGAACTATGGCTACACCTTC
>.|.|TRBV29-1|TRBJ2-1
CSVATPTSYNEQFF
TGCAGCGTCGCAACGCCGACTTCCTACAATGAGCAGTTCTTC
>.|.|TRBV7-8|TRBJ2-5
CASSTRDGTIGKTQYF
TGTGCCAGCAGCACCCGGGACGGAACGATAGGGAAGACCCAGTACTTC
>TRBD2|once|TRBV7-9|TRBJ2-1
CASSPGTSGRVDEQFF
TGTGCCAGCAGCCCCGGGACTAGCGGGAGAGTGGATGAGCAGTTCTTC
>.|.|TRBV27|TRBJ1-3
CASSLYGFSGNTIYF
TGTGCCAGCAGTTTATATGGGTTCTCTGGAAACACCATATATTTT
>.|.|TRBV27|TRBJ2-2
CAGGTLPGELFF
TGTGCCGGGGGGACCCTTCCCGGGGAGCTGTTTTTT
>.|.|TRBV6-5|TRBJ2-2
CASSYSRAAGELFF
TGTGCCAGCAGTTACTCGAGGGCCGCCGGGGAGCTGTTTTTT
>TRBD2|.|TRBV4-1|TRBJ2-1
CASSLLAGAFEQFF
TGCGCCAGCAGTTTACTAGCGGGAGCCTTTGAGCAGTTCTTC
>TRBD1|.|TRBV7-9|TRBJ1-2
CASSLVGGRGYGYTF
TGTGCCAGCAGCTTAGTAGGGGGCAGAGGCTATGGCTACACCTTC
>.|few|TRBV19|TRBJ1-3
CASDPSSGNTIYF
TGTGCCAGTGATCCCAGCTCTGGAAACACCATATATTTT
>.|.|TRBV5-1|TRBJ2-6
CASSLVDPGANVLTF
TGCGCCAGCAGCTTGGTTGACCCTGGGGCCAACGTCCTGACTTTC
>.|once|TRBV11-2|TRBJ1-1
CASSLMAHGMNTEAFF
TGTGCCAGCAGCTTAATGGCCCATGGGATGAACACTGAAGCTTTCTTT
>.|.|TRBV30|TRBJ1-1
CAWSVEGGNTEAFF
TGTGCCTGGAGTGTCGAGGGGGGGAACACTGAAGCTTTCTTT
>.|.|TRBV7-9|TRBJ2-3
CASSLVGSRTDTQYF
TGTGCCAGCAGCTTAGTCGGGAGTAGAACAGATACGCAGTATTTT
>TRBD1|.|TRBV18|TRBJ1-3
CASSPPGGPSGNTIYF
TGTGCCAGCTCACCTCCAGGGGGACCCTCTGGAAACACCATATATTTT